The present entry profiles one T cell receptor beta chain with its context. Other nucleotide sequences in the sample specify the same CDR3. This sample was taken from a study of blood T cell repertoires in COVID-19. The wider study: The United States, Italy and Spain were the sources of the acute and convalescent COVID-19 samples.

The CDR3 is 17 amino acids. V shed 0 bases and J shed 2 bases, with 14 bases lying between them. Germline values: CDR1 LGHDT, CDR2 YNNKEL (reference sequence). Clones were sequenced by immunoSEQ multiplex PCR, and TCRdb holds only the in-frame ones, with some missing. The sample holds about 150,000 clones, approximately 80% seen once. The clonotype comes from a man aged 60-69 years with acute or convalescent COVID-19. The sample consisted of peripheral blood. The chain combines TRBV3-1 (or the pseudogene TRBV3-2) with TRBJ1-3; no reliable D call. For the CDR3, the DNA is TGTGCCAGCAGCCAAGACAGTCGATCAATGGCTGGAAACACCATATATTTT. This sequence encodes CASSQDSRSMAGNTIYF.